This record covers a single T cell receptor beta chain. The antigen remains unidentified. One end of the junction does not line up with germline, which may come from a read error. The data were obtained in a study of vaccination and CD4 T cells after COVID-19. Whole-study findings and limits: Only post-vaccination samples contained a median approximately 85% of the reactive clones in convalescent patients.

Per germline, CDR1 SEHNR and CDR2 FQNEAQ (reference sequence). The CDR3 contains 13 residues. With the Oncomine TCR Beta short-read assay, DNA from cultured CD4+ T cells was sequenced. MiXCR, run by TCRdb on the PCR reads, gives a single entry per CDR3 protein. The table records about 15,000 distinct CDR3 sequences, 65% to 85% of them present only once. Described treatment: roughly ten-day PBMC culture with coronavirus spike peptide pools or control peptides (ViraFEST assay). Antigen-specific T cells were expanded with peptide pools by ViraFEST, and TCRs were then sequenced. After being plated at over 1.5 million per well, PBMCs were cultured with approximately 9.4 IU/ml IL-2 and around 9.2 ug/ml peptide pools.

The chain links TRBV7-9 to TRBJ1-2; TRBD1 agrees at 7 bases. The sequencing here drew on CD4+ T cells from blood, cultured in vitro, taken after SARS-CoV-2 vaccination. This TCR was recovered from a human donor who received a COVID-19 vaccine. CDR3 in DNA: TGTGCCAGCACAACCGGGACAGCCCTTCGGGGGGCCTTC. Protein product: CASTTGTALRGAF.